This T cell receptor (beta chain) derives from a study of Graves' ophthalmopathy and Graves' hyperthyroidism. The sequenced template was RNA, covering the TCR beta CDR3 region. RT-PCR with HTBI primers came first, then second-round multiplex PCR. Via MiXCR, TCRdb re-called the multiplex PCR reads, giving one row per CDR3 protein. The sample shows about 420,000 distinct CDR3 sequences, about 21% of them seen only once. Study results and limitations: Detection in blood was also observed for most expanded thyroid clonotypes above 0.001 frequency.

The CDR3 is 12 residues long. J was trimmed by 7 bases and V by 6 bases; bases with no gene match: 5. This clonotype was detected many times. Its antigen is not known. The sequencing sample was made of peripheral blood. The TCR comes from a woman in her late teens or twenties with stable Graves' hyperthyroidism. The V gene is TRBV12-3 or TRBV12-4, the J gene TRBJ1-2; 7 bases line up with TRBD1. The CDR3 DNA is TGTGCCAGCAGACACAGGGGAGGTGGCTACACCTTC. Its translation is CASRHRGGGYTF.